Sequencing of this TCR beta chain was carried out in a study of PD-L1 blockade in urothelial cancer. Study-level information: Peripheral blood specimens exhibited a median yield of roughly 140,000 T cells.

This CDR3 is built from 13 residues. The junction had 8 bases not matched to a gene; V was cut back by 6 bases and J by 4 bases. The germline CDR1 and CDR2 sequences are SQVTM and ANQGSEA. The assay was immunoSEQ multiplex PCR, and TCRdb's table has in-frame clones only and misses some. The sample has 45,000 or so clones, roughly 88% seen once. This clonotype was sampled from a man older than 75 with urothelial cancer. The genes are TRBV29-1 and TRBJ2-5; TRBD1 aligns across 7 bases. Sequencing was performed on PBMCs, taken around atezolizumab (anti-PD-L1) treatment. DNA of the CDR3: TGCAGCGTAGCCCGCCGACAGGGAGAGACCCAGTACTTC. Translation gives CSVARRQGETQYF.